The rows below give T cell receptor beta chains drawn from one sample of a study of blood T cell repertoires in COVID-19. Some clones are missing from TCRdb's copy, which holds only in-frame ones; the method was immunoSEQ multiplex PCR. The data contain roughly 350,000 clones, around 87% of them singletons. The sequenced sample consisted of peripheral blood. The receptor set was obtained from a woman aged 45-65 years with COVID-19, enrolled during active disease. CDR3s include the opening cysteine and the closing phenylalanine or tryptophan. The order of the fields is V gene, D gene, J gene, clone size, CDR3 protein, CDR3 DNA. The D gene is left open where the match is weak. Clone size appears in some rows only: once, few, many, or a class for an expanded clone.

v_call: TRBV5-4
d_call: NA
j_call: TRBJ1-2
clone_size: NA
cdr3_aa: CASSLREGGYTF
cdr3_nt: TGTGCCAGCAGCTTAAGGGAGGGTGGCTACACCTTC

v_call: TRBV7-9
d_call: TRBD1
j_call: TRBJ1-1
clone_size: NA
cdr3_aa: CASSSAPGTGGTEAFF
cdr3_nt: TGTGCCAGCAGCTCCGCTCCCGGGACAGGGGGTACTGAAGCTTTCTTT

v_call: TRBV7-3
d_call: NA
j_call: TRBJ2-3
clone_size: NA
cdr3_aa: CASSLPGLADTQYF
cdr3_nt: TGTGCCAGCAGCTTACCAGGGCTCGCAGATACGCAGTATTTT

v_call: TRBV7-9
d_call: TRBD2
j_call: TRBJ2-1
clone_size: NA
cdr3_aa: CASSLTSGKNEQFF
cdr3_nt: TGTGCCAGCAGCTTAACTAGCGGGAAGAATGAGCAGTTCTTC

v_call: TRBV5-4
d_call: NA
j_call: TRBJ2-5
clone_size: NA
cdr3_aa: CASSSRQQETQYF
cdr3_nt: TGTGCCAGCAGCTCCCGACAACAAGAGACCCAGTACTTC

v_call: TRBV18
d_call: NA
j_call: TRBJ2-7
clone_size: NA
cdr3_aa: CASSPATSSYEQYF
cdr3_nt: TGTGCCAGCTCACCAGCTACGTCCTCCTACGAGCAGTACTTC

v_call: TRBV7-6
d_call: TRBD2
j_call: TRBJ2-6
clone_size: NA
cdr3_aa: CASTRLAGLSGANVLTF
cdr3_nt: TGTGCCAGCACCCGTCTAGCGGGACTATCTGGGGCCAACGTCCTGACTTTC

v_call: TRBV7-9
d_call: NA
j_call: TRBJ1-5
clone_size: NA
cdr3_aa: CASSEQNQPQHF
cdr3_nt: TGTGCCAGCAGCGAACAGAATCAGCCCCAGCATTTT

v_call: TRBV10-1
d_call: NA
j_call: TRBJ1-1
clone_size: NA
cdr3_aa: CASSSMDSSNTEAFF
cdr3_nt: TGCGCCAGCAGTTCGATGGACAGCTCTAACACTGAAGCTTTCTTT

v_call: TRBV5-1
d_call: NA
j_call: TRBJ2-2
clone_size: NA
cdr3_aa: CASSLYPDIRELFF
cdr3_nt: TGCGCCAGCAGCTTGTATCCAGATATCCGGGAGCTGTTTTTT

v_call: TRBV2
d_call: NA
j_call: TRBJ1-3
clone_size: NA
cdr3_aa: CASSVNGNTIYF
cdr3_nt: TGTGCCAGCTCGGTGAATGGAAACACCATATATTTT

v_call: TRBV13
d_call: NA
j_call: TRBJ2-7
clone_size: few
cdr3_aa: CASSFGVYRSYEQYF
cdr3_nt: TGTGCCAGCAGCTTTGGGGTTTACAGGTCCTACGAGCAGTACTTC

v_call: TRBV7-2
d_call: NA
j_call: TRBJ1-6
clone_size: NA
cdr3_aa: CASSLVLTTDSPLHF
cdr3_nt: TGTGCCAGCAGCTTAGTCCTGACTACTGATTCACCCCTCCACTTT

v_call: TRBV20-1
d_call: TRBD2
j_call: TRBJ2-2
clone_size: once
cdr3_aa: CSASALAGTTGELFF
cdr3_nt: TGCAGTGCTAGTGCGCTAGCGGGTACCACCGGGGAGCTGTTTTTT

v_call: TRBV7-9
d_call: NA
j_call: TRBJ2-4
clone_size: NA
cdr3_aa: CASSPETYRNIQYF
cdr3_nt: TGTGCCAGCAGCCCGGAGACGTATAGAAACATTCAGTACTTC

v_call: TRBV25-1
d_call: NA
j_call: TRBJ2-5
clone_size: NA
cdr3_aa: CASRNGGTETQYF
cdr3_nt: TGTGCCAGCAGGAACGGGGGTACGGAGACCCAGTACTTC

v_call: TRBV4-1
d_call: NA
j_call: TRBJ1-1
clone_size: NA
cdr3_aa: CASSSRGGGTEAFF
cdr3_nt: TGCGCCAGCAGCAGCCGAGGGGGGGGCACTGAAGCTTTCTTT

v_call: TRBV3-1/TRBV3-2
d_call: TRBD2
j_call: TRBJ2-1
clone_size: NA
cdr3_aa: CASSQAMTSGKFWVEQFF
cdr3_nt: TGTGCCAGCAGCCAAGCCATGACTAGCGGGAAATTTTGGGTTGAGCAGTTCTTC

v_call: TRBV5-1
d_call: TRBD2
j_call: TRBJ2-1
clone_size: NA
cdr3_aa: CASRPGLAYNEQFF
cdr3_nt: TGCGCCAGCAGGCCGGGACTAGCTTACAATGAGCAGTTCTTC

v_call: TRBV6-5
d_call: NA
j_call: TRBJ2-7
clone_size: NA
cdr3_aa: CATTRTEHYEQYF
cdr3_nt: TGTGCCACCACTAGGACAGAGCACTACGAGCAGTACTTC

v_call: TRBV5-1
d_call: TRBD1
j_call: TRBJ2-7
clone_size: NA
cdr3_aa: CASTHLPGQNYEQYF
cdr3_nt: TGCGCCAGCACTCATCTTCCGGGACAGAACTACGAGCAGTACTTC

v_call: TRBV6-2/TRBV6-3
d_call: TRBD1
j_call: TRBJ2-5
clone_size: NA
cdr3_aa: CASSRDRGPQETQYF
cdr3_nt: TGTGCCAGCAGCCGAGACAGGGGCCCGCAAGAGACCCAGTACTTC

v_call: TRBV5-1
d_call: TRBD1
j_call: TRBJ2-7
clone_size: NA
cdr3_aa: CASSSRTGFSSYEQYF
cdr3_nt: TGCGCCAGCAGCTCGAGGACAGGGTTCAGCTCCTACGAGCAGTACTTC

v_call: TRBV2
d_call: TRBD2
j_call: TRBJ2-5
clone_size: NA
cdr3_aa: CASNWGLDGKETQYF
cdr3_nt: TGTGCCAGCAATTGGGGACTAGATGGTAAAGAGACCCAGTACTTC

v_call: TRBV5-8
d_call: TRBD1
j_call: TRBJ2-7
clone_size: NA
cdr3_aa: CASSLETGQGIHEQYF
cdr3_nt: TGTGCCAGCAGCTTGGAGACGGGACAGGGGATCCACGAGCAGTACTTC

v_call: TRBV28
d_call: NA
j_call: TRBJ1-2
clone_size: NA
cdr3_aa: CASSLTGVNGYTF
cdr3_nt: TGTGCCAGCAGTTTAACAGGAGTTAATGGCTACACCTTC

v_call: TRBV2
d_call: NA
j_call: TRBJ1-2
clone_size: few
cdr3_aa: CASSERGIGYGYTF
cdr3_nt: TGTGCCAGCAGTGAAAGGGGGATAGGTTATGGCTACACCTTC

v_call: TRBV19
d_call: NA
j_call: TRBJ1-1
clone_size: NA
cdr3_aa: CASSATGLTEAFF
cdr3_nt: TGTGCCAGTAGCGCTACAGGGTTGACTGAAGCTTTCTTT

v_call: TRBV20-1
d_call: NA
j_call: TRBJ2-7
clone_size: once
cdr3_aa: CSASFRGVTYEQYF
cdr3_nt: TGCAGTGCTAGTTTCCGCGGGGTTACCTACGAGCAGTACTTC

v_call: TRBV7-9
d_call: TRBD1
j_call: TRBJ1-1
clone_size: NA
cdr3_aa: CASSLNRGQNTEAFF
cdr3_nt: TGTGCCAGCAGCCTTAACAGGGGGCAGAACACTGAAGCTTTCTTT

v_call: TRBV18
d_call: TRBD2
j_call: TRBJ2-1
clone_size: NA
cdr3_aa: CASSPLAGSYNEQFF
cdr3_nt: TGTGCCAGCTCACCCTTAGCGGGCTCCTACAATGAGCAGTTCTTC

v_call: TRBV6-5
d_call: NA
j_call: TRBJ1-5
clone_size: NA
cdr3_aa: CASSYSRNSNQPQHF
cdr3_nt: TGTGCCAGCAGTTACTCGAGGAATAGCAATCAGCCCCAGCATTTT

v_call: TRBV6-2/TRBV6-3
d_call: TRBD2
j_call: TRBJ2-7
clone_size: NA
cdr3_aa: CASSGTSGTGGDSYEQYF
cdr3_nt: TGTGCCAGCAGTGGGACTAGCGGGACGGGGGGGGACTCCTACGAGCAGTACTTC

v_call: TRBV27
d_call: NA
j_call: TRBJ2-2
clone_size: few
cdr3_aa: CASSLSRLTGELFF
cdr3_nt: TGTGCCAGCAGTTTATCTAGACTCACCGGGGAGCTGTTTTTT

v_call: TRBV7-2
d_call: NA
j_call: TRBJ2-1
clone_size: NA
cdr3_aa: CASNPGGSSYNEQFF
cdr3_nt: TGTGCCAGCAACCCCGGGGGAAGCTCCTACAATGAGCAGTTCTTC

v_call: TRBV5-8
d_call: TRBD1
j_call: TRBJ2-2
clone_size: NA
cdr3_aa: CASSLDRGTGELFF
cdr3_nt: TGTGCCAGCAGCTTGGACAGGGGCACCGGGGAGCTGTTTTTT

v_call: TRBV4-2
d_call: TRBD2
j_call: TRBJ2-3
clone_size: NA
cdr3_aa: CASSQTSHGGTDTQYF
cdr3_nt: TGTGCCAGCAGCCAAACCAGCCACGGGGGGACAGATACGCAGTATTTT

v_call: TRBV12-5
d_call: TRBD1
j_call: TRBJ2-5
clone_size: NA
cdr3_aa: CASGYGTGGAEETQYF
cdr3_nt: TGTGCTAGTGGTTACGGGACAGGGGGCGCAGAAGAGACCCAGTACTTC

v_call: TRBV11-3
d_call: NA
j_call: TRBJ2-5
clone_size: NA
cdr3_aa: CASSWVIQEKVETQYF
cdr3_nt: TGTGCCAGCAGTTGGGTTATACAGGAGAAGGTAGAGACCCAGTACTTC

v_call: TRBV4-1
d_call: TRBD2
j_call: TRBJ2-7
clone_size: NA
cdr3_aa: CASSQISGLAYEQYF
cdr3_nt: TGCGCCAGCAGCCAAATTAGCGGGCTTGCCTACGAGCAGTACTTC